Below are 22 T cell receptor beta chains sequenced from a single sample in a study of blood T cell repertoires in COVID-19. Assay: immunoSEQ multiplex PCR; the TCRdb copy retains only in-frame clones and omits some. Of under 250,000 clones listed, around 85% are singletons. Sequencing used peripheral blood. The origin of the receptors is a woman in her sixties with active or convalescent COVID-19.

V is TRBV29-1 and J is TRBJ1-2; D is perhaps TRBD1 (6 bases). V shed 4 bases and J shed 7 bases, with 13 bases lying between them. CDR3 length equals 12 residues. In germline, CDR1 is SQVTM, CDR2 ANQGSEA. CDR3 nucleotides: TGCAGCGTTGGATCGAACAGGGCTGGCTACACCTTC. This sequence encodes CSVGSNRAGYTF. Full variable domain (missing parts from reference TRBV29-1 and TRBJ1-2): SAVISQKPSRDICQRGTSLTIQCQVDSQVTMMFWYRQQPGQSLTLIATANQGSEATYESGFVIDKFPISRPNLTFSTLTVSNMSPEDSSIYLCSVGSNRAGYTFGSGTRLTVV.

The chain uses TRBV5-1 and TRBJ2-1; D might be TRBD1 (5 bases). V was clipped by 4 bases and J by 0 bases, with 8 bases between them. CDR3 length: 14 amino acids. Looked up from germline, CDR1 is SGHRS and CDR2 is YFSETQ. In DNA, the CDR3 is TGCGCCAGCAGCCCAGGGAACTCCTACAATGAGCAGTTCTTC. Protein: CASSPGNSYNEQFF.

The chain joins TRBV5-1 to TRBJ2-7; unclear D gene. The CDR3 consists of 13 residues. Trimming left V 0 bases short and J 2 bases short, with 6 bases between. The germline V gene encodes CDR1 SGHRS and CDR2 YFSETQ. Here the CDR3 reads CASSLAGPYEQYF. The CDR3 DNA follows: TGCGCCAGCAGCTTGGCCGGTCCCTACGAGCAGTACTTC.

The chain combines TRBV10-2 with TRBJ1-3; D gene unclear. The ends were cut back, 2 bases at V and 2 bases at J, with 7 bases in the middle. CDR1 and CDR2 from the germline V gene are WSHSY and SAAADI. The CDR3 totals 14 residues. The CDR3 spells CASSEVKPGNTIYF. CDR3 DNA sequence: TGCGCCAGCAGTGAGGTGAAGCCTGGAAACACCATATATTTT.

The chain couples TRBV6-1 to TRBJ2-1, with D hard to call. Looked up from germline, CDR1 is MNHNS and CDR2 is SASEGT. Trimming removed 0 bases at V and 4 bases at J, with 13 bases between. This CDR3 region has 16 residues. As DNA, the CDR3 is TGTGCCAGCAGTGAAGCGCAACTCCGGTGGTACAATGAGCAGTTCTTC. Translated, it gives CASSEAQLRWYNEQFF.

This chain uses TRBV7-2 with TRBJ1-2; 9 bases align to TRBD1. Losses at the gene ends were 5 bases for V and 8 bases for J; bases not matched to a gene: 15. CDR1 and CDR2 (germline): SGHTA, FQGNSA. This CDR3 contains 16 residues. The CDR3 DNA is TGTGCCAGCAGCACTACGTCCGGGACAGGGACGTTCGGCTACACCTTC. Its protein product is CASSTTSGTGTFGYTF.

This clone has only a few counts. This CDR3 is CASSLGAGTSGGYEQYF. Here the CDR3 DNA reads TGTGCCAGCAGCTTAGGTGCGGGAACTAGCGGAGGATACGAGCAGTACTTC. The chain employs TRBV7-6 and TRBJ2-7; TRBD2 aligns across 8 bases. V shed 1 base, J shed 4 bases, and the junction held 12 bases outside the gene matches. This CDR3 region has 17 residues. Looked up from germline, CDR1 is SGHVS and CDR2 is FNYEAQ.

CDR3 DNA sequence: TGTGCCAGCAGCTTAGATCCCACTAGCGGGGGATTCTTC. This sequence encodes CASSLDPTSGGFF. This chain uses TRBV11-3 with TRBJ2-1; 11 bases are shared with TRBD2. Trimming took 0 bases from V and 16 from J; bases not matched to a gene: 5. The CDR3 covers 13 residues. CDR1 and CDR2 from the germline V gene are SGHNT and YENEEA. Filled out from reference TRBV11-3 and TRBJ2-1, the complete variable domain reads EAGVVQSPRYKIIEKKQPVAFWCNPISGHNTLYWYLQNLGQGPELLIRYENEEAVDDSQLPKDRFSAERLKGVDSTLKIQPAELGDSAVYLCASSLDPTSGGFFGPGTRLTVL.

The V call is TRBV7-9, the J call TRBJ2-7, with D possibly being TRBD2 (6 bases). Germline V gene lookup returns CDR1 SEHNR and CDR2 FQNEAQ (reference sequence). V was shortened by 4 bases and J by 1 base, with 11 bases between the two germline ends. The CDR3 covers 14 residues. CDR3 sequence reads: CASSSPGGSYEQYV. For the CDR3, the DNA is TGTGCCAGCAGCTCCCCTGGGGGGTCCTACGAGCAGTACGTC.

The genes are TRBV6-5 and TRBJ2-3, with D possibly being TRBD2 (6 bases). Germline V gene lookup returns CDR1 MNHEY and CDR2 SVGAGI. The CDR3 is 12 amino acids. Trimming removed 9 bases from V and 2 bases from J, with 9 bases in between. The CDR3 protein is CASRDSTDTQYF. The DNA of the CDR3 is TGTGCCAGTAGGGACTCCACAGATACGCAGTATTTT.

This rearrangement joins TRBV10-2 to TRBJ2-2; 10 nucleotides match TRBD1. Germline-derived CDR1 and CDR2 are WSHSY and SAAADI. This CDR3 has 15 residues. Germline trimming cut 7 bases from V and 3 bases from J; bases unmatched to any gene: 5. CDR3: CASTLTGGYTGELFF. For the CDR3, the DNA is TGCGCCAGCACCCTGACAGGGGGCTACACCGGGGAGCTGTTTTTT.

This clone was observed a handful of times. This sequence joins TRBV5-1 and TRBJ2-1; 7 bases map to TRBD2. This CDR3 has 14 residues. Losses at the gene ends were 4 bases for V and 8 bases for J; bases not matched to a gene: 9. In germline, CDR1 is SGHRS, CDR2 YFSETQ. CDR3 in amino acids: CASSLRGRGDEQFF. The CDR3 region has the DNA TGCGCCAGCAGCCTCCGGGGGAGGGGCGATGAGCAGTTCTTC.

This rearrangement joins TRBV6-2 or TRBV6-3 to TRBJ2-7, with D possibly TRBD2 on 6 matching bases. The length of the CDR3 is 17 residues. Trimming removed 0 bases from V and 1 base from J, with 16 bases in between. The germline V gene has CDR1 MNHEY and CDR2 SVGEGT. CDR3 bases: TGTGCCAGCAGTTACTCGACTAGGCTAGCGCCATCCTACGAGCAGTACTTC. Translated: CASSYSTRLAPSYEQYF.

This chain uses TRBV19 with TRBJ1-5, with D unresolved. This CDR3 spans 15 amino acids. V lost 9 bases and J 9 bases, leaving 24 bases between the germline ends. Germline CDR1 LNHDA, CDR2 SQIVND (reference sequence). This chain's CDR3 is CASQTLVSDVAPQHF. The CDR3 nucleotides are TGTGCCAGCCAAACTCTAGTGTCAGACGTAGCGCCCCAGCATTTT. Full variable domain (remainder filled in from reference TRBV19 and TRBJ1-5): DGGITQSPKYLFRKEGQNVTLSCEQNLNHDAMYWYRQDPGQGLRLIYYSQIVNDFQKGDIAEGYSVSREKKESFPLTVTSAQKNPTAFYLCASQTLVSDVAPQHFGDGTRLSIL.

The V call is TRBV2, the J call TRBJ1-6; D is unresolved. CDR3 length: 14 residues. CDR1 is SNHLY, CDR2 FYNNEI, per germline. Between the trimmed V and J ends, which lost 3 bases and 8 bases, there was a span of 11 bases. CDR3: CASSDPYSYSPLHF. Here the CDR3 DNA reads TGTGCCAGCAGTGACCCCTATTCCTATTCACCCCTCCACTTT.

The V gene is TRBV30, the J gene TRBJ2-2, with 9 bases matching TRBD2. The CDR3 is 14 amino acids. Per the germline V gene, CDR1 is GTSNPN and CDR2 is SVGIG (reference sequence). V shed 7 bases, J shed 4 bases, and the junction held 7 bases outside the gene matches. In DNA form, the CDR3 reads TGTGCCTCTCGACTAGCGGTACCCACCGGGGAGCTGTTTTTT. This codes for CASRLAVPTGELFF.

The chain carries TRBV13 and TRBJ2-1; TRBD2 is a possible D gene (6 bases). This CDR3 spans 14 amino acids. With 5 bases removed from V and 6 bases from J, the gap between germline ends came to 14 bases. Germline CDR1 PRHDT, CDR2 FYEKMQ (reference sequence). In DNA, the CDR3 is TGTGCCAGCAGCGTCTGGGGGAGGCCCAATGAGCAGTTCTTC. Its translation is CASSVWGRPNEQFF.

The rearrangement joins TRBV6-1 to TRBJ2-7; weak D call: TRBD1 (6 bases). CDR1 MNHNS and CDR2 SASEGT come from the germline V gene. The CDR3 runs to 12 residues. V was trimmed by 2 bases and J by 9 bases, leaving 11 bases between them. CDR3: CASSEIGGGQYV. The CDR3, as DNA: TGTGCCAGCAGTGAAATTGGGGGCGGGCAGTACGTC.

The chain carries TRBV10-1 and TRBJ2-1; 9 bases align to TRBD2. This CDR3 region has 13 residues. J gave up 10 bases and V 7 bases, and 8 bases lay outside the gene matches. Germline CDR1 is WNHNN and CDR2 is SYGVQD (reference sequence). CDR3 sequence: CASTSGDGLEQFF. As DNA, the CDR3 is TGCGCCAGCACTAGCGGGGACGGGTTGGAGCAGTTCTTC.

The gene calls are TRBV12-3 or TRBV12-4 and TRBJ2-5; D might be TRBD2 (5 bases). V lost 7 bases, J lost 2 bases, and 11 bases lay in between. The CDR3 runs to 13 residues. The CDR3 protein is CASTPEAQETQYF. CDR3 nucleotide sequence: TGTGCCAGCACCCCGGAGGCTCAAGAGACCCAGTACTTC.

The chain is built from TRBV29-1 and TRBJ2-7; TRBD2 matches at 9 bases. The CDR3 totals 13 residues. Germline V gene data show CDR1 as SQVTM and CDR2 as ANQGSEA. V lost 3 bases, J lost 3 bases, and 3 bases stayed unmatched. The CDR3 protein is CSVETSGNYEQYF. CDR3 DNA sequence: TGCAGCGTTGAGACTAGCGGTAACTACGAGCAGTACTTC.

V usage is TRBV13 and J usage is TRBJ1-2, with 7 bases matching TRBD1. The junction had 17 bases not matched to a gene; V was cut back by 5 bases and J by 8 bases. The CDR3 has 16 residues. Germline values: CDR1 PRHDT, CDR2 FYEKMQ (reference sequence). The CDR3 reads CASSRTLDRAIWGYTF. CDR3 nucleotide sequence: TGTGCCAGCAGCCGAACCCTTGACAGGGCCATCTGGGGCTACACCTTC.